These 26 T cell receptor beta chains were all obtained from the same sample, sequenced in a study of post-analysis software for immune sequencing data. Study-wide results and caveats: Five or six TRBV segments, TRBV5-6, TRBV5-1 and TRBV20-1 among them, were found more frequent in patients than controls.

The authors incorporated unique molecular identifiers into the TCR beta cDNA libraries. TCRdb reanalysed the PCR reads using MiXCR and keeps one entry per CDR3 protein. The sample records 380,000 or so distinct CDR3 sequences, around a third being singletons. Their target antigens are unknown. Source material: blood. These receptors were obtained from a girl aged 10 to 17 with multiple sclerosis.

The chain links TRBV6-2 or TRBV6-3 to TRBJ2-3; no clear D gene. From germline, CDR1 is MNHEY and CDR2 SVGEGT. V gave up 2 bases and J gave up 8 bases, with 8 bases separating them. This CDR3 region has 12 residues. CDR3 loop: CASSYEKGTQYF. Here the CDR3 DNA reads TGTGCCAGCAGTTACGAGAAGGGTACGCAGTATTTT.

The chain links TRBV6-2 or TRBV6-3 to TRBJ2-3; tentative D call: TRBD2 (6 bases). The CDR3 extends over 15 amino acids. Germline CDR1 reads MNHEY; CDR2 reads SVGEGT. Between the trimmed V and J ends, which lost 2 bases and 4 bases, there was a span of 13 bases. The CDR3 nucleotides are TGTGCCAGCAGTTACCCGGGACTGGACCCAGATACGCAGTATTTT. Translation: CASSYPGLDPDTQYF.

The table lists this clonotype with a few counts. The rearrangement links TRBV6-5 to TRBJ1-6, with 10 bases identical to TRBD1. The CDR3 spans 14 residues. Trimming at V came to 5 bases and at J to 8 bases, leaving 3 bases not matched to a gene. Germline V CDR1 and CDR2: MNHEY, SVGAGI. Here the CDR3 DNA reads TGTGCCAGCAGTCCGGGACAGGGGCATTCACCCCTCCACTTT. Protein: CASSPGQGHSPLHF.

The genes are TRBV3-1 and TRBJ2-7, with D perhaps TRBD2 (6 bases). The germline V gene encodes CDR1 LGHDT and CDR2 YNNKEL (reference sequence). This CDR3 is 15 amino acids long. Trimming pared 2 bases from V and 2 bases from J, leaving 13 bases between. The CDR3 DNA sequence: TGTGCCAGCAGCCAAAGACGGGGGTCGGCCTACGAGCAGTACTTC. Translating it yields CASSQRRGSAYEQYF.

The rearrangement uses TRBV12-3 or TRBV12-4 and TRBJ2-3; D may be TRBD1 or TRBD2 (6 bases each). The length of the CDR3 is 15 residues. Between the trimmed V and J ends, which lost 3 bases and 13 bases, there was a span of 23 bases. CDR3 sequence reads: CASSFGGAGGDAEYF. The CDR3 bases are TGTGCCAGCAGTTTCGGGGGCGCAGGAGGAGATGCGGAGTATTTT.

This clonotype was seen a few times. The chain couples TRBV6-2 or TRBV6-3 to TRBJ2-1; D unresolved. Per the germline V gene, CDR1 is MNHEY and CDR2 is SVGEGT. V lost 0 bases, J lost 1 base, and 13 bases lay in between. The CDR3 is 17 residues long. In nucleotides, the CDR3 is TGTGCCAGCAGTTACTCCAATCCTTACCGTTCCTACAATGAGCAGTTCTTC. Amino acids: CASSYSNPYRSYNEQFF.

This clonotype was found many times. This chain links TRBV7-3 with TRBJ2-1, with D hard to call. Germline CDR1 and CDR2: SGHTA and FQGTGA. The CDR3 is 13 amino acids. V lost 5 bases, J lost 2 bases, and 7 bases lay in between. The CDR3 DNA sequence: TGTGCCAGCAGCCAAGGACCCTACAATGAGCAGTTCTTC. Translated, it gives CASSQGPYNEQFF.

This clonotype was detected only a few times. The genes are TRBV6-5 and TRBJ2-7; no clear D. This CDR3 comprises 13 residues. Trimming took 2 bases from V and 7 from J, leaving 12 bases between them. The V gene's germline CDR1 is MNHEY and CDR2 SVGAGI. This CDR3 is CASSYPGRREQYF. CDR3 in DNA: TGTGCCAGCAGTTACCCAGGTCGACGAGAGCAGTACTTC.

The J gene is TRBJ1-2, the V gene TRBV7-9; no reliable D call. CDR1 SEHNR and CDR2 FQNEAQ come from the germline V gene (reference sequence). This CDR3 has 14 amino acids. V lost 0 bases and J 3 bases, leaving 8 bases between the germline ends. CDR3 nucleotides: TGTGCCAGCAGCTTAGCTTCCGGAGACTATGGCTACACCTTC. This encodes CASSLASGDYGYTF.

The chain joins TRBV7-2 to TRBJ2-7; tentatively, D is TRBD2 (6 bases). The germline gives CDR1 SGHTA, CDR2 FQGNSA. This CDR3 has 15 residues. V lost 4 bases and J 3 bases, leaving 16 bases between the germline ends. CDR3 nucleotide sequence: TGTGCCAGCAGCTCCCTGCGGTGGGGAGGCTACGAGCAGTACTTC. It yields the protein CASSSLRWGGYEQYF. Drawing the rest from reference TRBV7-2 and TRBJ2-7, the complete variable domain is GAGVSQSPSNKVTEKGKDVELRCDPISGHTALYWYRQSLGQGLEFLIYFQGNSAPDKSGLPSDRFSAERTGGSVSTLTIQRTQQEDSAVYLCASSSLRWGGYEQYFGPGTRLTVT.

The chain recombines TRBV5-1 with TRBJ2-2, with 9 bases that match TRBD2. Germline CDR1 SGHRS, CDR2 YFSETQ. There are 15 residues in the CDR3. Trimming removed 5 bases from V and 2 bases from J; junction bases left unmatched: 4. The CDR3 region has the DNA TGCGCCAGCAGACCTAGCGGGGTAAACACCGGGGAGCTGTTTTTT. Protein sequence: CASRPSGVNTGELFF. The full variable domain, with the rest looked up from reference TRBV5-1 and TRBJ2-2, is KAGVTQTPRYLIKTRGQQVTLSCSPISGHRSVSWYQQTPGQGLQFLFEYFSETQRNKGNFPGRFSGRQFSNSRSEMNVSTLELGDSALYLCASRPSGVNTGELFFGEGSRLTVL.

This sequence joins TRBV6-2 or TRBV6-3 and TRBJ1-5; the D is unclear. The CDR3 runs to 18 residues. CDR1 MNHEY and CDR2 SVGEGT come from the germline V gene. Trimming pared 0 bases from V and 3 bases from J, leaving 18 bases between. CDR3 sequence (DNA): TGTGCCAGCAGTTACTCGATTCGGAGCATAGCGGTCAATCAGCCCCAGCATTTT. Encoded protein: CASSYSIRSIAVNQPQHF.

This chain joins TRBV4-2 and TRBJ2-1, with D maybe TRBD2 (8 bases). Germline V lookup: CDR1 LGHNA, CDR2 YNFKEQ. This CDR3 has 16 residues. The ends were cut back, 1 base at V and 7 bases at J, with 17 bases in the middle. CDR3 coding DNA: TGTGCCAGCAGCCAAGCGGGAGGGGGCATCAAGAATGAGCAGTTCTTC. It is translated as CASSQAGGGIKNEQFF.

The CDR3 reads CASSSSGGTYGYTF. The CDR3 region has the DNA TGTGCCAGCAGCTCCAGCGGGGGGACCTATGGCTACACCTTC. The rearrangement joins TRBV7-9 to TRBJ1-2, with D tentatively TRBD1 (5 bases). V shed 4 bases and J shed 4 bases, with 13 bases lying between them. CDR1 SEHNR and CDR2 FQNEAQ come from the germline V gene (reference sequence). This CDR3 has 14 residues.

On this clonotype: A read error may account for a junction end that differs from germline. This chain connects TRBV28 to TRBJ2-7; 8 nucleotides match TRBD1. The CDR3 is 16 residues long. Germline V lookup: CDR1 MDHEN, CDR2 SYDVKM. The CDR3 sequence is CASSLPTGDHSYEQCF. The DNA for the CDR3 is TGTGCCAGCAGTCTTCCGACAGGGGACCACTCCTACGAGCAGTGCTTC. The variable domain in full, completed from reference TRBV28 and TRBJ2-7, reads DVKVTQSSRYLVKRTGEKVFLECVQDMDHENMFWYRQDPGLGLRLIYFSYDVKMKEKGDIPEGYSVSREKKERFSLILESASTNQTSMYLCASSLPTGDHSYEQCFGPGTRLTVT.

This clonotype was found a few times. The CDR3 loop is CASSSSDRASYEQYF. CDR3 sequence (DNA): TGTGCCAGCAGCTCATCGGACAGGGCTTCCTACGAGCAGTACTTC. The gene calls are TRBV5-6 and TRBJ2-7, with TRBD1 identical over 8 bases. Trimming took 3 bases from V and 1 from J; bases not matched to a gene: 6. The CDR3 consists of 15 residues. CDR1 is SGHDT, CDR2 YYEEEE, per germline.

The rearrangement joins TRBV6-6 to TRBJ2-3; unclear D gene. The CDR3 is 14 amino acids. Trimming removed 6 bases from V and 6 bases from J, with 16 bases in between. Looked up from germline, CDR1 is MNHNY and CDR2 is SVGAGI (reference sequence). The CDR3 here is CASSQNSGLDTQYF. CDR3 nucleotide sequence: TGTGCCAGCAGCCAGAACTCAGGCCTGGATACGCAGTATTTT.

Worth noting for this clonotype: An end of the junction does not agree with germline; a read error may underlie this. The gene calls are TRBV5-5 and TRBJ1-5; no clear D. This CDR3 contains 15 residues. Germline values: CDR1 SGHKS, CDR2 YYEKEE (reference sequence). This chain's CDR3 is CAISSTRDSNQPQHF. The CDR3 nucleotides read TGTGCCATCAGCTCAACAAGGGATAGCAATCAGCCCCAGCATTTT.

As for this clonotype: A read error may be the cause here, since a much bigger clone is one base away. This rearrangement joins TRBV4-2 to TRBJ2-1; D may be TRBD2 (6 bases). CDR1 LGHNA and CDR2 YNFKEQ come from the germline V gene. This CDR3 is built from 14 residues. CDR3 coding DNA: TGTGCCAGCGGCCAAGTCGATGCGGGGACTGAGCAGTTCTTC. Protein sequence: CASGQVDAGTEQFF.

The chain combines TRBV6-1 with TRBJ2-7, with 7 positions matching TRBD1. The trim removed 4 bases at V and 0 bases at J, leaving 6 bases unmatched. Germline V CDR1 and CDR2: MNHNS, SASEGT. There are 15 residues in the CDR3. The CDR3 sequence is CASSGLRDSSYEQYF. In DNA form, the CDR3 reads TGTGCCAGCAGTGGACTCCGGGACAGCTCCTACGAGCAGTACTTC.

This clonotype was counted only a few times. The V gene is TRBV7-2, the J gene TRBJ2-5, with a possible D match to TRBD1 (7 bases). V lost 1 base to trimming and J lost 5 bases, with 20 bases between them. The germline CDR1 and CDR2 sequences are SGHTA and FQGNSA. The CDR3 length is 17 residues. The CDR3 spells CASSLGLSSQGGETQYF. CDR3 bases: TGTGCCAGCAGCTTAGGCCTTTCCAGTCAGGGGGGCGAGACCCAGTACTTC.

This clonotype was observed a few times. The CDR3 loop reads CASSRQGGDEKLFF. The CDR3 DNA reads as TGTGCCAGCAGCAGACAGGGAGGCGATGAAAAACTGTTTTTT. V usage is TRBV6-2 or TRBV6-3 and J usage is TRBJ1-4; TRBD1 agrees at 7 bases. Germline V gene sequence: CDR1 MNHEY, CDR2 SVGEGT. This CDR3 region has 14 residues. The J segment lost 6 bases and the V segment lost 6 bases, leaving 7 bases of the junction unmatched.

The V gene is TRBV2, the J gene TRBJ2-6; D not certain. V gave up 4 bases and J gave up 0 bases, with 4 bases separating them. This CDR3 is built from 14 residues. CDR1 SNHLY and CDR2 FYNNEI come from the germline V gene. The CDR3 reads CASSVVSGANVLTF. CDR3 sequence (DNA): TGTGCCAGCAGTGTGGTCTCTGGGGCCAACGTCCTGACTTTC.

The chain has TRBV4-1 and TRBJ2-4, with D possibly TRBD2 on 6 matching bases. The DNA end lines up better with TRBJ2-7; the J call may be wrong. The CDR3 is 14 residues long. Germline V gene sequence: CDR1 MGHRA, CDR2 YSYEKL. For the CDR3, the DNA is TGCGCCAGCAGCCCAGCTGTAGCGGCTTACGAGCAGTACTTC. It codes for CASSPAVAAYEQYF.

This clonotype was seen a handful of times. The V and J genes are TRBV5-6 and TRBJ2-4; TRBD1 matches 8 bases. The length of the CDR3 is 18 residues. V lost 0 bases and J lost 4; bases outside the gene matches: 12. The germline gives CDR1 SGHDT, CDR2 YYEEEE. CDR3 region: CASSLAIKQGALKNIQYF. DNA of the CDR3: TGTGCCAGCAGCTTGGCCATTAAGCAGGGGGCTTTAAAAAACATTCAGTACTTC. Combining the CDR3 with reference TRBV5-6 and TRBJ2-4 gives the whole variable domain DAGVTQSPTHLIKTRGQQVTLRCSPKSGHDTVSWYQQALGQGPQFIFQYYEEEERQRGNFPDRFSGHQFPNYSSELNVNALLLGDSALYLCASSLAIKQGALKNIQYFGAGTRLSVL.

The chain employs TRBV20-1 and TRBJ2-3; TRBD2 matches 9 bases. Germline CDR1 and CDR2: DFQATT and SNEGSKA (reference sequence). J was trimmed by 4 bases and V by 6 bases; bases with no gene match: 5. CDR3 length equals 13 residues. CDR3 DNA sequence: TGCAGTGCCCCGGGACTAGCCTCAGATACGCAGTATTTT. It translates to CSAPGLASDTQYF.